The sequence of this T cell receptor (beta chain) was determined in a study of T-cell reconstitution after alpha-beta-depleted transplantation in children. In germline, CDR1 is SQVTM, CDR2 ANQGSEA. Trimming took off 4 bases at V and 0 bases at J, with 10 bases between the two ends. This CDR3 comprises 14 residues. Preparing the TCRbeta library involved the use of unique molecular identifiers. MiXCR, applied by TCRdb to the PCR reads, yields one record per CDR3 protein. The sample consists of 200,000 to 300,000 distinct CDR3 sequences, approximately 12% of them appearing once. This clonotype was observed at least ten times.

The clonotype originates from a human donor who donated a stem cell graft to a child with acute lymphoblastic leukemia. The sequencing here drew on PBMCs from the stem cell graft donor, taken from the stem cell graft. The chain joins TRBV29-1 to TRBJ2-1; D is tentatively TRBD1 or TRBD2 (6 bases each). CDR3 DNA sequence: TGCAGCGTTGTAGGGGGGAGCTCCTACAATGAGCAGTTCTTC. Translation gives CSVVGGSSYNEQFF.